There are a few counts of the clone carrying this TCR beta chain. This specimen comes from a study of T cells after yellow fever vaccination. With 1 base removed from V and 8 bases from J, the gap between germline ends came to 12 bases. Germline-derived CDR1 and CDR2 are LGHDT and YNNKEL (reference sequence). This CDR3 has 14 amino acids. One entry per CDR3 protein, called by TCRdb with MiXCR from the 5' RACE reads. The sample holds 300,000 to 350,000 distinct CDR3 sequences, about 11% seen once. The source material was CD4+ T cells sorted from PBMCs, sampled 45 days after the yellow fever booster vaccination. The chain couples TRBV3-1 to TRBJ2-4; D may be TRBD1 (5 bases). This clonotype was obtained from a man between 18 and 29 years old who received the YFV17D yellow fever vaccine. The CDR3 region has the DNA TGTGCCAGCAGCCAAGCCCCCAGGGTATACATTCAGTACTTC. Translating gives CASSQAPRVYIQYF.